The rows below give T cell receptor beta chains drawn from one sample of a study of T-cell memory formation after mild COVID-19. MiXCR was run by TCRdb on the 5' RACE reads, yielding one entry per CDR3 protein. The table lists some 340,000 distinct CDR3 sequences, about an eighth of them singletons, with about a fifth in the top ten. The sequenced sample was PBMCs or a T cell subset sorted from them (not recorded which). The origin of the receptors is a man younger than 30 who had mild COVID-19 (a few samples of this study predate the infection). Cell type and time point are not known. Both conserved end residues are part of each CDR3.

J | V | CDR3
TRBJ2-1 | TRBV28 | CASRTSGIYNEQFF
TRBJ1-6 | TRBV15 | CATSRTRLGNSPLHF
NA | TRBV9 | CASSPSGGVIETQYF
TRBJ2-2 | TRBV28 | CASSPTLSWETGELFF
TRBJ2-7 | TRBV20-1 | CSARDEMSSGSYEQYF
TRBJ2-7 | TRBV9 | CASSVGPGGPGEQYF
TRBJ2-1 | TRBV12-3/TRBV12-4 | CASRQGGNEQFF
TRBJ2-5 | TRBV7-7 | CASSLGLGIGKTQYF
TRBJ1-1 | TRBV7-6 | CASSSAGHQNTEAFF
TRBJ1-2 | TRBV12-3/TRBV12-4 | CASSQGQGGGGYTF
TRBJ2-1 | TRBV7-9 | CASSSGESVYNEQFF